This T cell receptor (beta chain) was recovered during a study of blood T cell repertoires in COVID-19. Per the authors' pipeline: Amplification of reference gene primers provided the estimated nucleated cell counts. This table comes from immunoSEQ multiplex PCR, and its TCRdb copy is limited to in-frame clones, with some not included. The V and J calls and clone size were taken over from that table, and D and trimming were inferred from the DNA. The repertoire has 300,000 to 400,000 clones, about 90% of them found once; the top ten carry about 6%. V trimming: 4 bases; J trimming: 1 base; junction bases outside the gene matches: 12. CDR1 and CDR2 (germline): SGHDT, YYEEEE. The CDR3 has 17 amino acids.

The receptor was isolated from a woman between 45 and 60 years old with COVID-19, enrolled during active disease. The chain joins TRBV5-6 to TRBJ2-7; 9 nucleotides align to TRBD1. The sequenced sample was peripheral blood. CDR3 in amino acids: CASSQGQGFSLSYEQYF. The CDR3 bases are TGTGCCAGCAGCCAGGGACAGGGATTCTCTCTGTCCTACGAGCAGTACTTC.